This T cell receptor (beta chain) comes out of a study of blood T cells in healthy people across ages. Combining a sample-barcoded 5' primer with a J-beta primer mix, a second PCR ran for 7 to 11 cycles. TCRdb independently ran MiXCR on the 5' RACE reads; one entry per CDR3 protein. The sample consists of roughly 800,000 distinct CDR3 sequences, under 30% of them appearing once. The CDR3 totals 16 residues. The V and J ends lost 1 base and 4 bases respectively, with 16 bases between them. The germline gives CDR1 LGHDT, CDR2 YNNKEL (reference sequence). These same records also appear under a second study, on T cells of mothers and their children.

The material sequenced was blood. This rearrangement joins TRBV3-1 to TRBJ2-5, with TRBD1 as a possible D gene (6 bases). The receptor was isolated from a boy aged 10-17 years in good health. CDR3 in DNA: TGTGCCAGCAGCCAAGCCGGGACACGAAAGAGAGAGACCCAGTACTTC. Translation gives CASSQAGTRKRETQYF.